This T cell receptor (beta chain) was sequenced in a study of T and B cells in COVID-19 patients. Study-wide background: Of 20 to 25 active-infection patients, 12 were critically ill with mechanical ventilation or extracorporeal membrane oxygenation.

TRB rearrangements were amplified by multiplex PCR with BIOMED2 TRB-A/B primers. TCRdb ran MiXCR on the multiplex PCR reads and lists one entry per CDR3 protein. The table lists 9,500 or so distinct CDR3 sequences, about two fifths of them singletons, with roughly 53% in the top ten. Each TRB amplification used 250-500 ng of genomic DNA from blood. This CDR3 has 11 residues. Trimming took off 7 bases at V and 2 bases at J, with 4 bases between the two ends. This clonotype was detected only a few times. The chain combines TRBV12-3 or TRBV12-4 with TRBJ2-3; D call uncertain. Sequencing was done on a sample of blood. The sequence was collected from a human donor with active COVID-19. The CDR3 sequence is CASTSTDTQYF. DNA of the CDR3: TGTGCCAGCACCTCCACAGATACGCAGTATTTT.